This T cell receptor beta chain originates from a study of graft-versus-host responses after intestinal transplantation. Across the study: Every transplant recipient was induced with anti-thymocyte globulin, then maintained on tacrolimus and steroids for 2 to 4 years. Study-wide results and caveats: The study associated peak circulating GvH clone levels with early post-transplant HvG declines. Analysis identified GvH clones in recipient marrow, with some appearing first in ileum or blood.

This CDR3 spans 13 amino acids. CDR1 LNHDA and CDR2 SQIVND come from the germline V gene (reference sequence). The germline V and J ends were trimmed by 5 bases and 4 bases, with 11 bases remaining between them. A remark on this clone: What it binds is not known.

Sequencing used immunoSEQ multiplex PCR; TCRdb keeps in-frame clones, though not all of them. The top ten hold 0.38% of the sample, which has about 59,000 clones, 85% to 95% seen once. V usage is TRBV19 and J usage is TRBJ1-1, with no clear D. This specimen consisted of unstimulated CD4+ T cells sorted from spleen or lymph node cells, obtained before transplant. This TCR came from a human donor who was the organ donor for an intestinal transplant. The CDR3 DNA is TGTGCCAGTAGTCCCGAGGATGCCACTGAAGCTTTCTTT. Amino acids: CASSPEDATEAFF.